One sample yielded the 30 T cell receptor beta chains listed below, sequenced in a study of cytomegalovirus exposure and HLA in healthy donors. The study ran its PCR with 60 Vbeta and 13 Jbeta primers. The protocol was immunoSEQ multiplex PCR, while the TCRdb copy is restricted to in-frame clones and leaves out a portion. The table lists about 120,000 clones, 75% to 85% of them singletons, with 8.5% to 10% in the top ten. The sample was PBMCs. These TCRs come from a female donor in good health and CMV-seropositive.

V and J are TRBV5-1 and TRBJ2-5; D is possibly TRBD2 (5 bases). The germline V gene has CDR1 SGHRS and CDR2 YFSETQ. Deletions cut 1 base from V and 5 bases from J, with 9 bases between. CDR3 size: 13 residues. DNA for the CDR3: TGCGCCAGCAGCTTGACTCCGGGGGAGACCCAGTACTTC. It is translated as CASSLTPGETQYF.

The chain links TRBV18 to TRBJ2-5; unclear D gene. V gave up 3 bases and J gave up 2 bases, with 10 bases separating them. From germline, CDR1 is KGHSH and CDR2 LQKENI. This CDR3 spans 14 amino acids. CDR3 coding DNA: TGTGCCAGCTCACCCTCTAAAGCACAAGAGACCCAGTACTTC. It encodes CASSPSKAQETQYF. The entire variable domain, with the rest obtained from reference TRBV18 and TRBJ2-5, is as follows: NAGVMQNPRHLVRRRGQEARLRCSPMKGHSHVYWYRQLPEEGLKFMVYLQKENIIDESGMPKERFSAEFPKEGPSILRIQQVVRGDSAAYFCASSPSKAQETQYFGPGTRLLVL.

This clone came up a few times. The chain links TRBV2 to TRBJ2-7; 9 bases line up with TRBD1. Unmatched junction bases numbered 1, after V lost 6 bases and J lost 4 bases. Germline V gene data show CDR1 as SNHLY and CDR2 as FYNNEI. This CDR3 is built from 12 residues. This CDR3 reads CASRQGAYEQYF. The CDR3 DNA follows: TGTGCCAGCAGACAGGGGGCTTACGAGCAGTACTTC.

The chain recombines TRBV20-1 with TRBJ1-1; TRBD1 might be the D (6 bases). The germline V gene encodes CDR1 DFQATT and CDR2 SNEGSKA (reference sequence). This CDR3 is built from 11 residues. V lost 3 bases, J lost 8 bases, and 10 bases lay in between. The CDR3, as DNA: TGCAGTGCTAGCTTGACAGGAGAAGCTTTCTTT. This gives the protein CSASLTGEAFF.

This clone turned up a few times. The chain recombines TRBV5-6 with TRBJ2-7; D gene ambiguous. V gave up 1 base and J gave up 2 bases, with 10 bases separating them. Germline CDR1 SGHDT, CDR2 YYEEEE. This CDR3 has 14 residues. CDR3 DNA sequence: TGTGCCAGCAGCTTGCGGCAGGTCCCCTACGAGCAGTACTTC. Translated: CASSLRQVPYEQYF.

The V gene is TRBV2, the J gene TRBJ1-5, with TRBD1 identical over 10 bases. Germline values: CDR1 SNHLY, CDR2 FYNNEI. There are 14 residues in the CDR3. The ends lost 6 bases at V and 7 bases at J; junction bases unmatched: 6. This chain's CDR3 is CASSGTGAEQPQHF. The DNA for the CDR3 is TGTGCCAGCAGCGGGACAGGGGCTGAACAGCCCCAGCATTTT.

The V and J genes are TRBV28 and TRBJ1-3; possible D gene TRBD1, 5 bases. Trimming shortened V by 8 bases and J by 4 bases, and 12 bases separated the two germline ends. This CDR3 has 13 amino acids. CDR1 MDHEN and CDR2 SYDVKM come from the germline V gene. The CDR3 sequence is CASGGGLGNTIYF. CDR3 nucleotide sequence: TGTGCCAGCGGGGGAGGGTTGGGAAACACCATATATTTT.

The V gene is TRBV15, the J gene TRBJ1-5; D is undetermined. This CDR3 region has 13 residues. Germline-derived CDR1 and CDR2 are LNHNV and YYDKDF (reference sequence). V dropped 3 bases and J dropped 1 base, with 4 bases sitting between them. CDR3 region: CATSSQSNQPQHF. DNA of the CDR3: TGTGCCACCAGCAGCCAAAGCAATCAGCCCCAGCATTTT.

The rearrangement links TRBV28 to TRBJ2-7, with a weak D call TRBD1 (6 bases). The germline V and J ends were trimmed by 8 bases and 0 bases, with 11 bases remaining between them. Germline V CDR1 and CDR2: MDHEN, SYDVKM. The CDR3 contains 13 residues. The CDR3 region is CASRDTSSYEQYF. CDR3 coding DNA: TGTGCCAGCCGGGACACCAGCTCCTACGAGCAGTACTTC.

This chain uses TRBV30 with TRBJ2-2; 9 nucleotides match TRBD1. CDR1 and CDR2 (germline): GTSNPN, SVGIG (reference sequence). V dropped 2 bases and J dropped 6; count of bases not matched to a gene: 7. The CDR3 has 15 amino acids. CDR3 coding DNA: TGTGCCTGGAGTCCTTGGACAGGGGACGCCGGGGAGCTGTTTTTT. This sequence encodes CAWSPWTGDAGELFF.

The chain has TRBV7-2 and TRBJ2-1, with 15 positions matching TRBD2. With 3 bases clipped from V and 10 bases from J, the junction kept 4 bases outside the gene matches. This CDR3 spans 15 amino acids. Looked up from germline, CDR1 is SGHTA and CDR2 is FQGNSA. This CDR3 is CASSLSGTSGGEQFF. The CDR3 DNA is TGTGCCAGCAGCTTGTCTGGGACTAGCGGGGGGGAGCAGTTCTTC.

The chain recombines TRBV4-3 with TRBJ1-2; the match to TRBD1 covers 7 bases. The CDR3 has 15 amino acids. J gave up 14 bases and V 0 bases, and 15 bases lay outside the gene matches. Germline lookup yields CDR1 LGHNA and CDR2 YSLEER. CDR3 sequence reads: CASSQDSVGDSQSTF. In DNA form, the CDR3 reads TGCGCCAGCAGCCAAGATTCGGTTGGGGACAGCCAATCTACCTTC.

In its sample, this clone was seen once. The genes are TRBV29-1 and TRBJ2-7; possible D gene TRBD1, 5 bases. V was clipped by 0 bases and J by 6 bases, with 18 bases between them. This CDR3 is built from 15 residues. Germline CDR1 reads SQVTM; CDR2 reads ANQGSEA. The CDR3 spells CSVEDLGRVPGEQYF. CDR3 coding DNA: TGCAGCGTTGAAGATCTGGGCAGGGTTCCTGGCGAGCAGTACTTC.

The chain employs TRBV19 and TRBJ1-5; D uncertain. Trimming left V 5 bases short and J 3 bases short, with 17 bases between. Looked up from germline, CDR1 is LNHDA and CDR2 is SQIVND (reference sequence). This CDR3 has 16 residues. CDR3 nucleotides: TGTGCCAGTAGTCCGAGTGGACTTCCAGCCAATCAGCCCCAGCATTTT. Amino acid sequence: CASSPSGLPANQPQHF.

This rearrangement joins TRBV29-1 to TRBJ2-3; D is uncertain. Per germline, CDR1 SQVTM and CDR2 ANQGSEA. The V and J ends lost 4 bases and 3 bases respectively, with 5 bases between them. The CDR3 spans 11 residues. The CDR3: CSVGETDTQYF. Here the CDR3 DNA reads TGCAGCGTTGGTGAGACAGATACGCAGTATTTT.

The DNA of the CDR3 is TGTGCCAGCAGCCGATACGGACAGGGGGGCACCGGGGAGCTGTTTTTT. This encodes CASSRYGQGGTGELFF. J is TRBJ2-2 and V is TRBV6-6, with 10 bases fitting TRBD1. Trimming took 6 bases from V and 4 from J; bases not matched to a gene: 8. CDR1 is MNHNY, CDR2 SVGAGI, per germline (reference sequence). The CDR3 spans 16 residues.

This chain joins TRBV7-3 and TRBJ2-3; D remains ambiguous. Trimming left V 3 bases short and J 6 bases short, with 10 bases between. Germline V gives CDR1 SGHTA, CDR2 FQGTGA. This CDR3 has 13 residues. As DNA, the CDR3 is TGTGCCAGCAGCTTTTCAGGCTTTGATACGCAGTATTTT. It yields the protein CASSFSGFDTQYF.

The rearrangement links TRBV7-8 to TRBJ1-6, with 9 bases lining up with TRBD1. The J segment lost 11 bases and the V segment lost 0 bases, leaving 8 bases of the junction unmatched. Germline V gene lookup returns CDR1 SGHVS and CDR2 FQNEAQ. The CDR3 sequence is 16 residues long. The CDR3 DNA reads as TGTGCCAGCAGCTTAGCGCCGGGACAGGGTATGACACCCCTCCACTTT. It translates to CASSLAPGQGMTPLHF.

This rearrangement joins TRBV9 to TRBJ2-5, with D possibly matching TRBD2 (5 bases). Trimming took 0 bases from V and 1 from J, leaving 7 bases between them. This CDR3 region has 14 residues. Germline V gene sequence: CDR1 SGDLS, CDR2 YYNGEE. CDR3 in amino acids: CASSVGLLQETQYF. CDR3 nucleotide sequence: TGTGCCAGCAGCGTAGGACTACTCCAAGAGACCCAGTACTTC. Combining the CDR3 with reference TRBV9 and TRBJ2-5 gives the whole variable domain DSGVTQTPKHLITATGQRVTLRCSPRSGDLSVYWYQQSLDQGLQFLIQYYNGEERAKGNILERFSAQQFPDLHSELNLSSLELGDSALYFCASSVGLLQETQYFGPGTRLLVL.

The table lists this clone with a few counts. V is TRBV5-1 and J is TRBJ1-1; D may be TRBD1 (6 bases). CDR3 size: 14 residues. The germline CDR1 and CDR2 sequences are SGHRS and YFSETQ. Trimming removed 2 bases at V and 0 bases at J, with 8 bases between. The CDR3 protein is CASSLGGVNTEAFF. As DNA, the CDR3 is TGCGCCAGCAGCTTAGGGGGAGTGAACACTGAAGCTTTCTTT.

The J gene is TRBJ1-5, the V gene TRBV2; unclear D gene. The CDR3 has 15 residues. Germline V gene sequence: CDR1 SNHLY, CDR2 FYNNEI. Deletions cut 3 bases from V and 0 bases from J, with 9 bases between. CDR3 sequence: CASSEVTVSNQPQHF. The CDR3 DNA reads TGTGCCAGCAGTGAGGTAACAGTTAGCAATCAGCCCCAGCATTTT.

This clone has just a few counts. The chain is built from TRBV27 and TRBJ1-4; tentative D call: TRBD1 (5 bases). CDR3 length equals 15 residues. From germline, CDR1 is MNHEY and CDR2 SMNVEV (reference sequence). The V end was cut by 2 bases, the J end by 6 bases, with 13 bases between. The CDR3 region is CASSLAPQGYEKLFF. The CDR3 region has the DNA TGTGCCAGCAGTTTAGCTCCGCAGGGTTATGAAAAACTGTTTTTT.

This clone has more than one count but fewer than ten. The chain has TRBV19 and TRBJ1-1, with D maybe TRBD1 (5 bases). Germline V CDR1 and CDR2: LNHDA, SQIVND (reference sequence). The V end lost 6 bases, the J end lost 2 bases, and 16 bases lay between the germline ends. This CDR3 has 15 amino acids. Here the CDR3 reads CASSPTALTNTEAFF. The CDR3 DNA sequence: TGTGCCAGTAGCCCGACAGCCCTTACTAACACTGAAGCTTTCTTT.

The rearrangement links TRBV2 to TRBJ2-2; TRBD1 might be the D (5 bases). The germline V gene has CDR1 SNHLY and CDR2 FYNNEI. CDR3 length: 13 amino acids. Trimming took 7 bases from V and 3 from J, leaving 9 bases between them. CDR3 bases: TGTGCCAGCACCAGGGTGGACACCGGGGAGCTGTTTTTT. Protein product: CASTRVDTGELFF. The full variable domain, its missing parts supplied by reference TRBV2 and TRBJ2-2, is EPEVTQTPSHQVTQMGQEVILRCVPISNHLYFYWYRQILGQKVEFLVSFYNNEISEKSEIFDDQFSVERPDGSNFTLKIRSTKLEDSAMYFCASTRVDTGELFFGEGSRLTVL.

The chain has TRBV11-1 and TRBJ2-1; D uncertain. V shed 3 bases and J shed 7 bases, with 22 bases lying between them. CDR1 and CDR2 (germline): SGHAT, FQDESV (reference sequence). This CDR3 has 17 amino acids. The CDR3 nucleotides read TGTGCCAGCAGCTTGGGTCGAGCGTCTTTTGTCCCTAATGAGCAGTTCTTC. Translated, it gives CASSLGRASFVPNEQFF.

The CDR3 DNA reads as TGTGCCAGTACCCGGGCCTCAGCGGGGGCGAAAGGGGCCAACGTCCTGACTTTC. Protein: CASTRASAGAKGANVLTF. The chain couples TRBV19 to TRBJ2-6, with 8 nucleotides matching TRBD2. The V and J ends lost 7 bases and 4 bases, in that order; junction bases with no gene match: 15. Germline assignment: CDR1 LNHDA and CDR2 SQIVND (reference sequence). This CDR3 is built from 18 residues.

This chain uses TRBV11-2 with TRBJ2-6, with 9 positions matching TRBD1. The germline V gene encodes CDR1 SGHAT and CDR2 FQNNGV. Trimming cost V 5 bases and J 7 bases; bases outside gene matches: 12. The CDR3 contains 17 residues. The CDR3 protein is CASSRPAMDRGANVLTF. CDR3 sequence (DNA): TGTGCCAGCAGCCGACCCGCGATGGACAGGGGCGCCAACGTCCTGACTTTC.

The J gene is TRBJ1-3, the V gene TRBV5-6, with 7 bases lining up with TRBD1. In germline, CDR1 is SGHDT, CDR2 YYEEEE. The CDR3 contains 15 residues. V lost 2 bases, J lost 2 bases, and 4 bases stayed unmatched. The CDR3 DNA reads TGTGCCAGCAGCTTAGGGACAGCGCCTGGAAACACCATATATTTT. It encodes CASSLGTAPGNTIYF.

Only a few counts were recorded for this clone. The V gene is TRBV11-1, the J gene TRBJ2-1; D is ambiguous. CDR3 size: 12 residues. The germline V and J ends were trimmed by 5 bases and 4 bases, with 6 bases remaining between them. Germline-derived CDR1 and CDR2 are SGHAT and FQDESV (reference sequence). The CDR3 reads CASSRAYNEQFF. CDR3 coding DNA: TGTGCCAGCAGCCGAGCATACAATGAGCAGTTCTTC. Drawing the rest from reference TRBV11-1 and TRBJ2-1, the complete variable domain is EAEVAQSPRYKITEKSQAVAFWCDPISGHATLYWYRQILGQGPELLVQFQDESVVDDSQLPKDRFSAERLKGVDSTLKIQPAELGDSAMYLCASSRAYNEQFFGPGTRLTVL.

The chain is built from TRBV7-9 and TRBJ2-1; D not resolved. Germline CDR1 and CDR2: SEHNR and FQNEAQ (reference sequence). The V gene lost 2 bases and the J gene lost 0 bases, with 8 bases spanning the gap. The CDR3 is 15 residues long. CDR3 bases: TGTGCCAGCAGCTTAAGCGATAGCTCCTACAATGAGCAGTTCTTC. It specifies CASSLSDSSYNEQFF.